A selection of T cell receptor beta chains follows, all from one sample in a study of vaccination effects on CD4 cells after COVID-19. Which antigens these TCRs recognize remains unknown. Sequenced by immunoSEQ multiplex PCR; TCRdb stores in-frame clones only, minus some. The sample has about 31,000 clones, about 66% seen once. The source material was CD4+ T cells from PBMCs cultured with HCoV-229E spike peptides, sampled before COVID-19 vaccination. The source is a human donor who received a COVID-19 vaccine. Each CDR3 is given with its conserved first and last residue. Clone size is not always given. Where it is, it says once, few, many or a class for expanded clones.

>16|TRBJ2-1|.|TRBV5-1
CASSPTLAGVGNEQFF
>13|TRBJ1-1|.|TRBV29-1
CSVGGGGEGEAFF
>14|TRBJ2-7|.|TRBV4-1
CASSQGRGPYEQYF
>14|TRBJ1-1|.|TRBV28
CASRPKGVAHEAFF
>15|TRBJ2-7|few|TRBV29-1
CSVEGLDRGLHEQYF
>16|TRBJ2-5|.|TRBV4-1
CASSQDTSRAGETQYF
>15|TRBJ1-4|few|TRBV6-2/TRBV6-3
CASSPVGSSDEKLFF
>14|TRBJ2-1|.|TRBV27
CASSGRDSYNEQFF
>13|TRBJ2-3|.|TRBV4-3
CASSPARQDTQYF
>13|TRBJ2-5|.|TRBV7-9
CASSLYQQETQYF
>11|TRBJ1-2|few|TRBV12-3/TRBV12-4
CASSPGTAYTF
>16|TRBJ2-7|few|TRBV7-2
CASAELARLRMNEQYF
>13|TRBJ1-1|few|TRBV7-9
CASSWGQGAEAFF
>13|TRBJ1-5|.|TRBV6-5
CASSHGRNQPQHF
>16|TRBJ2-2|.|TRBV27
CATRARRQILDGELFF
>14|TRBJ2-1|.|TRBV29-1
CSGQPGGRNNEQFF
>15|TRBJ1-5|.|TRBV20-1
CSASGGSAGNQPQHF
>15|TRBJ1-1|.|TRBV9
CASSPPVRMNTEAFF
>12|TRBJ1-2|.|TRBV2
CASSEGYYGYTF
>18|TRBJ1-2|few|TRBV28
CASSLYGGMLDGNYGYTF
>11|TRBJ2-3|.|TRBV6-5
CASIGTDTQYF
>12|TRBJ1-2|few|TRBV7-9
CASSSAVGGYTF
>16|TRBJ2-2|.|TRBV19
CASSSWRKANTGELFF
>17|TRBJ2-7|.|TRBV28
CASSSQSAGVLRNEQYF
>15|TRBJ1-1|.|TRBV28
CASSPSVMGGTEAFF
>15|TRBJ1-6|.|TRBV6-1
CASSERQGAYSPLHF
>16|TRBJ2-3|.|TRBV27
CASSLEGQGHTDTQYF
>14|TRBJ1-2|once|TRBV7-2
CASSLVDGHYGYTF
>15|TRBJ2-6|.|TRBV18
CASSPTSSGANVLTF
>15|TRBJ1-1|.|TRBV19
CASSLLTGGNTEAFF
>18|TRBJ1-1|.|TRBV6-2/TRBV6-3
CASSLFQTGDRKNTEAFF
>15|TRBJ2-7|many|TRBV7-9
CASSLSWTGRDKQYF
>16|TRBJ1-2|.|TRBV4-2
CASSQVGRGVNYGYTF
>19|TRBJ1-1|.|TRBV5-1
CASSLVGTGERRGNTEAFF
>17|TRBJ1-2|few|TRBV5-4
CASSLGGAISINYGYTF
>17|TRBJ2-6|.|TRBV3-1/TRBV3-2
CASSQGTDHSGANVLTF
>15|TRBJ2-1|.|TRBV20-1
CSAGVGAGGLDEQFF
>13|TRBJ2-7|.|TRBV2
CASSAIEGREQYF
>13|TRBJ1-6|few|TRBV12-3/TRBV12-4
CASSLQLGGPLHF
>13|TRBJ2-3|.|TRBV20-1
CSASRGGTDTQYF
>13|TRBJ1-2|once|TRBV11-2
CASSLEASSGYTF
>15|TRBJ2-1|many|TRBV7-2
CASSSLGASYNEQFF
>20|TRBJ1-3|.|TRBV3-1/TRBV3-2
CASSQGSYRGFGDRRNTIYF
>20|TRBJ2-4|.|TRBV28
CASSPNLGTSGTLAKNIQYF
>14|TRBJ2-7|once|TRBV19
CASKGQGKAYEQYF
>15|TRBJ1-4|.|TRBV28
CASSGGGQGNEKLFF
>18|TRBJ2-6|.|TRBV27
CASTTNPVGGRGANVLTF
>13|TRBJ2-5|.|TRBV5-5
CASSKQGRETQYF
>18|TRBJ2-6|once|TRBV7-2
CASRRDRDRGSGANVLTF
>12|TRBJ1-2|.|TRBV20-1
CSASGGVGGYTF
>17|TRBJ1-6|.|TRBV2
CASSDSGRSSYNSPLHF
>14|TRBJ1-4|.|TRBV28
CASSLASANEKLFF
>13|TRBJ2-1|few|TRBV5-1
CASSLASQDEQFF
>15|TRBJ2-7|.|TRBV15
CATSRASSGEYEQYF
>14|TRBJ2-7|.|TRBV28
CASSLRSVVYEQYF
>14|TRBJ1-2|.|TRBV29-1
CSVESPRDSYGYTF
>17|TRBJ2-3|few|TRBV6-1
CASSEDPAGGFRDTQYF
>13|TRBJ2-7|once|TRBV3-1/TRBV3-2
CASSQHRDREQYF
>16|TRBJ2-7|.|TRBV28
CASSSPGAQGGDEQYF